This entry concerns a single TCR beta chain. Antigen specificity is unknown. V was clipped by 2 bases and J by 7 bases, with 14 bases between them. CDR1 SGHTA and CDR2 FQGTGA come from the germline V gene. The CDR3 is 14 residues long. 60 Vbeta and 13 Jbeta primers were used in PCR. Data came from immunoSEQ multiplex PCR; TCRdb stores just in-frame clones and leaves some out. The repertoire holds 150,000 to 200,000 clones, with around 80% as singletons. This specimen belongs to a study of cytomegalovirus exposure and HLA in healthy donors. Looking at the study overall: Inside one of the first data releases sat about 91 million unique TCRs taken from HLA-typed donors. Whole-study results and caveats: In a later analysis, TCR beta V- and J-gene trimming showed a link to a missense DCLRE1C variant.

The specimen sequenced was PBMCs. The TCR sequence derives from a young woman in good health and CMV-seronegative. The gene calls are TRBV7-3 and TRBJ2-5, with D perhaps matching TRBD2 (6 bases). The CDR3 region is CASSLDRGSPTQYF. The CDR3 nucleotides read TGTGCCAGCAGCTTAGATCGGGGGTCCCCGACCCAGTACTTC.